This T cell receptor beta chain was identified during a study of cytomegalovirus exposure and HLA in healthy donors. Healthy bone marrow donors made up the donor group. A word on this clone: The junction differs from germline at one of its ends, possibly a read error.

From germline, CDR1 is MDHEN and CDR2 SYDVKM. There are 14 residues in the CDR3. The PCR had 60 Vbeta and 13 Jbeta primers. Data came from immunoSEQ multiplex PCR; TCRdb stores just in-frame clones and leaves some out. The table shows about 150,000 clones, with 75% to 85% occurring only once. This sequence joins TRBV28 and TRBJ2-7; 8 nucleotides line up with TRBD1. This TCR was recovered from a man aged 30 to 45 in good health and CMV-seropositive. The sequencing sample was made of PBMCs. CDR3 loop: CASTLGQGSYEQYF. In DNA form, the CDR3 reads TGTGCCAGCACTTTAGGACAGGGTTCCTACGAGCAGTACTTC.